This TCR beta chain was identified in a study of CD8+ T cells in alopecia areata. RNA was extracted and reverse transcribed into cDNA as the sequencing template. Using immunoSEQ multiplex PCR, the repertoire was profiled, and TCRdb retains in-frame clones only, with some absent. The table lists some 120,000 clones, about 50% of them singletons. The sequencing sample was made of NKG2D-low CD8+ T cells sorted from blood. This receptor was obtained from a human donor with alopecia areata.

The CDR3 loop reads CAWSVLGSTEAFF. The CDR3 region has the DNA TGTGCCTGGAGTGTACTGGGGAGCACTGAAGCTTTCTTT. The chain is built from TRBV30 and TRBJ1-1; D is ambiguous. The germline V gene has CDR1 GTSNPN and CDR2 SVGIG (reference sequence). CDR3 size: 13 residues. Trimming shortened V by 0 bases and J by 4 bases, and 9 bases separated the two germline ends.